Each of the 5 T cell receptor beta chains below was sequenced from the same sample in a study of T-cell memory formation after mild COVID-19. TCRdb fed the 5' RACE reads into MiXCR, producing one record per CDR3 protein. The sample shows roughly 350,000 distinct CDR3 sequences, under 30% of them seen only once. Sequenced sample: PBMCs or a T cell subset sorted from them (not recorded which). The receptors stem from an adult woman who had mild COVID-19 (a few samples of this study predate the infection). Cell type and time point are not known.

This clonotype has only a few counts. CDR3 sequence reads: CASSLAQLAAWETQYF. The DNA of the CDR3 is TGTGCCAGCAGCTTAGCGCAACTGGCAGCCTGGGAGACCCAGTACTTC. This chain joins TRBV7-2 and TRBJ2-5, with unresolved D. In germline, CDR1 is SGHTA, CDR2 FQGNSA. The CDR3 loop spans 16 amino acids. Trimming shortened V by 0 bases and J by 5 bases, and 16 bases separated the two germline ends.

Only a few counts were recorded for this clonotype. The J gene is TRBJ2-2, the V gene TRBV3-1; 7 nucleotides align to TRBD1. With 1 base clipped from V and 6 bases from J, the junction kept 8 bases outside the gene matches. Germline lookup yields CDR1 LGHDT and CDR2 YNNKEL (reference sequence). This CDR3 spans 16 amino acids. This CDR3 is CASSQGSGTAPGELFF. The CDR3 region has the DNA TGTGCCAGCAGCCAAGGCTCCGGGACAGCCCCCGGGGAGCTGTTTTTT. Filled out from reference TRBV3-1 and TRBJ2-2, the complete variable domain reads DTAVSQTPKYLVTQMGNDKSIKCEQNLGHDTMYWYKQDSKKFLKIMFSYNNKELIINETVPNRFSPKSPDKAHLNLHINSLELGDSAVYFCASSQGSGTAPGELFFGEGSRLTVL.

There are a few counts of this clonotype. The chain couples TRBV7-6 to TRBJ2-3; 10 nucleotides line up with TRBD2. This CDR3 has 15 residues. With V trimmed by 3 bases and J by 3 bases, 3 bases remained unmatched. In germline, CDR1 is SGHVS, CDR2 FNYEAQ. CDR3 DNA sequence: TGTGCCAGCAGCTTGGTACTAGCGGGGACAGATACGCAGTATTTT. This codes for CASSLVLAGTDTQYF.

The chain couples TRBV12-3 or TRBV12-4 to TRBJ1-5, with 8 bases that match TRBD1. V lost 4 bases and J lost 2; bases outside the gene matches: 7. The CDR3 consists of 16 residues. CDR3 region: CASSWGVTGGNQPQHF. The CDR3 DNA reads TGTGCCAGCAGTTGGGGCGTGACAGGGGGCAATCAGCCCCAGCATTTT.

This clonotype was seen a few times. V usage is TRBV15 and J usage is TRBJ2-1; 10 nucleotides match TRBD2. The CDR3 totals 15 residues. Germline trimming cut 3 bases from V and 7 bases from J; bases unmatched to any gene: 6. Germline V lookup: CDR1 LNHNV, CDR2 YYDKDF (reference sequence). The CDR3 DNA follows: TGTGCCACCAGCAGGGAAGCGGGAGGGATAAATGAGCAGTTCTTC. Its translation is CATSREAGGINEQFF.